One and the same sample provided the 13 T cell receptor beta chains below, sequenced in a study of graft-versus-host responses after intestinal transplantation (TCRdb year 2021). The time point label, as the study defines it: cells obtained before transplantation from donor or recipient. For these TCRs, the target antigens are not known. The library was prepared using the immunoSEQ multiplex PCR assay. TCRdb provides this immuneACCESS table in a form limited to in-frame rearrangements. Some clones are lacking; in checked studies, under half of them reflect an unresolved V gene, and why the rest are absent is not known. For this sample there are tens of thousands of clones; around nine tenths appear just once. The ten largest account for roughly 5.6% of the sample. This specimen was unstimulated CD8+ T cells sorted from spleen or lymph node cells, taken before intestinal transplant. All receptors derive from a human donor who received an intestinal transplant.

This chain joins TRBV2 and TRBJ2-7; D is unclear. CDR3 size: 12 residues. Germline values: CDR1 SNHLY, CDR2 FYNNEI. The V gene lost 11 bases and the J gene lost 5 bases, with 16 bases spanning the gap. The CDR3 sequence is CAGRPAADEQYF. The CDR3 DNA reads TGTGCCGGACGGCCGGCGGCGGACGAGCAGTACTTC.

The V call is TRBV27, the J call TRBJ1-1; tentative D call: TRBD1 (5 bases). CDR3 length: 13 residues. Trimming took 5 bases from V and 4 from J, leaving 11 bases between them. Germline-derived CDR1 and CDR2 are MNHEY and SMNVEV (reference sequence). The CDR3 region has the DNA TGTGCCAGCAGTCGAAACGGGGGCACTGAAGCTTTCTTT. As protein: CASSRNGGTEAFF.

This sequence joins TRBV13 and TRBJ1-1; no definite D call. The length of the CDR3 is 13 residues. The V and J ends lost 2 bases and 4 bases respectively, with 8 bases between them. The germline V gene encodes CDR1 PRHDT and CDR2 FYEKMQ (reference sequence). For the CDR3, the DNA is TGTGCCAGCAGCTTACCGGGCGTCACTGAAGCTTTCTTT. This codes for CASSLPGVTEAFF.

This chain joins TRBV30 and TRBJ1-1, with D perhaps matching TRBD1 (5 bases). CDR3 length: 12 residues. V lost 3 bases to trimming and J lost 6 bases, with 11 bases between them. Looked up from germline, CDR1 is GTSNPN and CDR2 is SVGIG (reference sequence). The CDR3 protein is CAWRVRGPEAFF. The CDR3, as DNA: TGTGCCTGGAGAGTAAGGGGACCTGAAGCTTTCTTT.

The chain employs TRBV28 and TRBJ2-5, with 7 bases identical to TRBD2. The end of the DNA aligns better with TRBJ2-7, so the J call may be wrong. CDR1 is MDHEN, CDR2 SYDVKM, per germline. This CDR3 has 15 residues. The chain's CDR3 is CASSLRLARVGEQYF. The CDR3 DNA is TGTGCCAGCAGTTTAAGACTAGCCCGAGTTGGCGAGCAGTACTTC.

CDR3 sequence reads: CASGLSTYEQYF. CDR3 nucleotide sequence: TGTGCTAGTGGTTTGTCCACCTACGAGCAGTACTTC. This chain joins TRBV12-5 and TRBJ2-7; D gene ambiguous. Germline V gives CDR1 LGHNT, CDR2 FRNRAP. The V end lost 2 bases, the J end lost 2 bases, and 4 bases lay between the germline ends. This CDR3 is 12 amino acids long.

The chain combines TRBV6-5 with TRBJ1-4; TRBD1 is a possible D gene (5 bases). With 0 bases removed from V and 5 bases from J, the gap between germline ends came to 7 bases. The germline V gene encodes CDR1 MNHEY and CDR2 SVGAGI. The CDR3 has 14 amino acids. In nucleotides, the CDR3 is TGTGCCAGCAGTTACTCGACAGTCAATGAAAAACTGTTTTTT. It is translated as CASSYSTVNEKLFF.

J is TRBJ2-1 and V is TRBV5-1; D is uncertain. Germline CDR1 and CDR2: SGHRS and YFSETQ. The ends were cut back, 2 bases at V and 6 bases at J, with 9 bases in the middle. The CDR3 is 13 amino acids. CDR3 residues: CASSFGIPNEQFF. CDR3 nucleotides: TGCGCCAGCAGCTTTGGCATCCCCAATGAGCAGTTCTTC.

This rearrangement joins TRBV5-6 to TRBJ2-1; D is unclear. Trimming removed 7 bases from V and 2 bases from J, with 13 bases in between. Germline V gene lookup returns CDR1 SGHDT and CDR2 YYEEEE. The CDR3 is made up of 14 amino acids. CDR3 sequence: CASSLRRAYNEQFF. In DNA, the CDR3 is TGTGCCAGCTCGTTGCGGCGAGCCTACAATGAGCAGTTCTTC. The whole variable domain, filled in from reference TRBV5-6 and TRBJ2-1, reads DAGVTQSPTHLIKTRGQQVTLRCSPKSGHDTVSWYQQALGQGPQFIFQYYEEEERQRGNFPDRFSGHQFPNYSSELNVNALLLGDSALYLCASSLRRAYNEQFFGPGTRLTVL.

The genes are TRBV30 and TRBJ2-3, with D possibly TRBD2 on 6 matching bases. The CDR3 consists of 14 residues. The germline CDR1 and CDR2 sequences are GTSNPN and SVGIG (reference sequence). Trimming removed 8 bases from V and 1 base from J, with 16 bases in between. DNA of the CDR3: TGTGCCACACAAAAGACTAGAGGCACAGATACGCAGTATTTT. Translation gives CATQKTRGTDTQYF.

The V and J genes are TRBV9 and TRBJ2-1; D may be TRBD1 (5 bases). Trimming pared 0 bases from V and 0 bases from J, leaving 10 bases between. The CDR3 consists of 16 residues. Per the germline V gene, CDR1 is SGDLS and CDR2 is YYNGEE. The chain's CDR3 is CASSVARQSSYNEQFF. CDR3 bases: TGTGCCAGCAGCGTAGCCAGACAGAGCTCCTACAATGAGCAGTTCTTC.

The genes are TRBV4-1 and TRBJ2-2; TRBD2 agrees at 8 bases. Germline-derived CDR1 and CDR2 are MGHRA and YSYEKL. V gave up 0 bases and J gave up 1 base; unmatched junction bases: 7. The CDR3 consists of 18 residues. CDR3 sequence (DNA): TGCGCCAGCAGCCAAGACCTCAGTAGCGGGGTGAACACCGGGGAGCTGTTTTTT. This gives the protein CASSQDLSSGVNTGELFF.

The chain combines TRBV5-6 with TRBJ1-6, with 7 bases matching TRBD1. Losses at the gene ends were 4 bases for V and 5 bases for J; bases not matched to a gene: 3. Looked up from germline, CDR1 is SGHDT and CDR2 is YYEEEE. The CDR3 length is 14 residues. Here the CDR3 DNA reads TGTGCCAGCAGCGGGACAGTAAATAATTCACCCCTCCACTTT. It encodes CASSGTVNNSPLHF. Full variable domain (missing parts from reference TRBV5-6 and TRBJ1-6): DAGVTQSPTHLIKTRGQQVTLRCSPKSGHDTVSWYQQALGQGPQFIFQYYEEEERQRGNFPDRFSGHQFPNYSSELNVNALLLGDSALYLCASSGTVNNSPLHFGNGTRLTVT.